The clone carrying this TCR beta chain was seen a single time. The entry originates in a study of shared clonotypes between healthy human individuals. Study in general: Each donor's CD8 memory used one plate, CD8 naive two, each CD4 subset three.

The germline V gene has CDR1 SEHNR and CDR2 FQNEAQ (reference sequence). This CDR3 has 15 residues. V lost 5 bases and J lost 5, with 19 bases in between. Subsets obtained from CD4+ cells comprised CD45RA+ naive and CD45RA-negative memory cells. The data were produced by immunoSEQ multiplex PCR, yet TCRdb's version contains in-frame clones alone and is incomplete. The sample lists about 2.4 million clones; roughly 93% were seen once. Material for sequencing was naive CD4+ T cells from PBMCs. This sample's subset: CD45RA+ positively selected. This TCR came from a man aged 18-30 years in good health. Some clones in this sample may be carry-over from other donors' samples. The V call is TRBV7-9, the J call TRBJ2-7, with a possible D match to TRBD2 (6 bases). The CDR3 sequence: CASSPPTWRANEQYF. In DNA, the CDR3 is TGTGCCAGCAGCCCCCCGACGTGGAGGGCTAACGAGCAGTACTTC.